Following are 29 T cell receptor beta chains from one sample sequenced in a study of OX40 agonist ivuxolimab in advanced cancers. Generated by immunoSEQ multiplex PCR, the TCRdb table keeps only in-frame clones and is missing some. The sample lists 45,000 to 50,000 clones; roughly 85% were seen once. The starting material was CD4+ or CD8+ T cells sorted from blood, obtained in a trial of the OX40 agonist ivuxolimab. Receptors originate from an adult with an advanced solid tumor such as melanoma, head and neck, liver or kidney cancer.

V and J are TRBV7-9 and TRBJ2-4; D is unclear. V was clipped by 1 base and J by 0 bases, with 7 bases between them. The CDR3 sequence is 15 residues long. Germline values: CDR1 SEHNR, CDR2 FQNEAQ (reference sequence). The CDR3 DNA reads as TGTGCCAGCAGCTTAGATAGCATAGCCAAAAACATTCAGTACTTC. Amino acid sequence: CASSLDSIAKNIQYF.

This sequence joins TRBV29-1 and TRBJ1-4, with D possibly matching TRBD1 (6 bases). Trimming pared 7 bases from V and 8 bases from J, leaving 17 bases between. The germline V gene encodes CDR1 SQVTM and CDR2 ANQGSEA. The CDR3 loop spans 13 amino acids. The CDR3, as DNA: TGCAGCGCTAACGTGGGGGCGAGGGAAAAACTGTTTTTT. Protein sequence: CSANVGAREKLFF.

V gene TRBV10-3 combines with J gene TRBJ1-4; 10 positions agree with TRBD1. The CDR3 runs to 15 residues. The V and J ends lost 0 bases and 6 bases, in that order; junction bases with no gene match: 1. In germline, CDR1 is ENHRY, CDR2 SYGVKD. The CDR3 nucleotides read TGTGCCATCAGTGAGTCGACAGGGGGCGATGAAAAACTGTTTTTT. Protein: CAISESTGGDEKLFF.

This clone was detected only a few times. The chain joins TRBV30 to TRBJ1-1; D call uncertain. The CDR3 runs to 12 residues. Germline V gene lookup returns CDR1 GTSNPN and CDR2 SVGIG (reference sequence). The V and J ends lost 3 bases and 1 base respectively, with 6 bases between them. The CDR3 region is CAWRQSNTEAFF. The CDR3 coding sequence is TGTGCCTGGAGGCAATCGAACACTGAAGCTTTCTTT.

This chain links TRBV28 with TRBJ2-2; no definite D call. CDR1 and CDR2 (germline): MDHEN, SYDVKM. V gave up 8 bases and J gave up 4 bases, with 8 bases separating them. The CDR3 is 12 amino acids. CDR3 bases: TGTGCCAGCGATACTTCCACCGGGGAGCTGTTTTTT. This sequence encodes CASDTSTGELFF.

This clone was counted a single time. The V call is TRBV7-8, the J call TRBJ2-1; the D is unclear. The ends were cut back, 1 base at V and 12 bases at J, with 13 bases in the middle. The length of the CDR3 is 13 residues. Germline CDR1 is SGHVS and CDR2 is FQNEAQ. CDR3 sequence: CASSLDPGRGQFF. In nucleotides, the CDR3 is TGTGCCAGCAGCTTAGATCCCGGCCGAGGGCAGTTCTTC.

This sequence joins TRBV30 and TRBJ1-5; D is uncertain. Looked up from germline, CDR1 is GTSNPN and CDR2 is SVGIG (reference sequence). V lost 4 bases to trimming and J lost 4 bases, with 11 bases between them. The CDR3 runs 13 residues. Here the CDR3 reads CAWNSGSNQPQHF. Written as DNA, the CDR3 is TGTGCCTGGAATTCGGGGTCGAATCAGCCCCAGCATTTT.

V is TRBV6-5 and J is TRBJ2-1; the match to TRBD2 covers 9 bases. The CDR3 runs to 16 residues. Germline V gene lookup returns CDR1 MNHEY and CDR2 SVGAGI. V gave up 0 bases and J gave up 7 bases; unmatched junction bases: 7. The CDR3 nucleotides read TGTGCCAGCAGTTACTCGAGGCTAGCGGGGCCTAATGAGCAGTTCTTC. Amino acids: CASSYSRLAGPNEQFF.

The CDR3 DNA is TGTGCCAGCAGCCACCACAGGGGGCTTAGAGAAAAACTGTTTTTT. Translating gives CASSHHRGLREKLFF. The chain couples TRBV21-1 to TRBJ1-4; the D call TRBD1 from the table was never checked on the DNA. TRBV21-1 is listed as a pseudogene. CDR3 length: 15 residues.

V gene TRBV6-5 combines with J gene TRBJ2-3; 10 nucleotides align to TRBD2. This CDR3 comprises 15 residues. J gave up 5 bases and V 6 bases, and 8 bases lay outside the gene matches. Looked up from germline, CDR1 is MNHEY and CDR2 is SVGAGI. The DNA for the CDR3 is TGTGCCAGCAGCAGTCTAGCGGGAGTGTTAGATACGCAGTATTTT. Protein: CASSSLAGVLDTQYF.

The rearrangement uses TRBV7-9 and TRBJ2-3; D may match TRBD1 or TRBD2 (6 bases each). This CDR3 region has 15 residues. Trimming removed 1 base from V and 5 bases from J, with 13 bases in between. The germline V gene encodes CDR1 SEHNR and CDR2 FQNEAQ (reference sequence). The DNA for the CDR3 is TGTGCCAGCAGCTTAGACGGGGGCGCGGGAGATACGCAGTATTTT. The encoded protein is CASSLDGGAGDTQYF.

The V call is TRBV5-6, the J call TRBJ2-1; unclear D gene. Deletions cut 2 bases from V and 4 bases from J, with 13 bases between. From germline, CDR1 is SGHDT and CDR2 YYEEEE. This CDR3 has 15 residues. The CDR3 reads CASSFTEKKYNEQFF. The DNA for the CDR3 is TGTGCCAGCAGCTTCACAGAAAAAAAATACAATGAGCAGTTCTTC.

V usage is TRBV5-1 and J usage is TRBJ2-2, with 9 bases matching TRBD1. This CDR3 has 17 amino acids. With 5 bases clipped from V and 7 bases from J, the junction kept 15 bases outside the gene matches. Germline V lookup: CDR1 SGHRS, CDR2 YFSETQ. The CDR3 sequence is CASSPWQQGQGNGELFF. DNA of the CDR3: TGCGCCAGCAGTCCTTGGCAACAGGGACAGGGCAACGGGGAGCTGTTTTTT.

This clone was detected only a few times. The chain couples TRBV19 to TRBJ1-2; 9 nucleotides match TRBD1. Trimming took 3 bases from V and 8 from J; bases not matched to a gene: 7. CDR3 length: 14 amino acids. Germline V gives CDR1 LNHDA, CDR2 SQIVND (reference sequence). CDR3 nucleotides: TGTGCCAGTAGTATTGGGACAGGGTACCACGGCTACACCTTC. This gives the protein CASSIGTGYHGYTF.

This chain connects TRBV10-3 to TRBJ1-5; TRBD1 aligns across 9 bases. In germline, CDR1 is ENHRY, CDR2 SYGVKD. Germline trimming cut 9 bases from V and 0 bases from J; bases unmatched to any gene: 6. The CDR3 runs 15 residues. The CDR3 nucleotides read TGTGCCATAGGGACAGGGACTTATAGCAATCAGCCCCAGCATTTT. It specifies CAIGTGTYSNQPQHF.

The V call is TRBV19, the J call TRBJ2-7, with D perhaps given as TRBD1 or TRBD2 (5 bases each). V lost 3 bases and J lost 5, with 17 bases in between. This CDR3 spans 15 amino acids. The germline CDR1 and CDR2 sequences are LNHDA and SQIVND (reference sequence). Here the CDR3 reads CASSMSGQGTHEQYF. CDR3 nucleotides: TGTGCCAGTAGTATGTCGGGGCAGGGAACCCACGAGCAGTACTTC.

CDR3 residues: CASSTDPKDYTEAFF. In DNA, the CDR3 is TGCGCCAGCAGCACGGACCCGAAGGACTACACTGAAGCTTTCTTT. The rearrangement uses TRBV5-1 and TRBJ1-1, with no clear D. Germline values: CDR1 SGHRS, CDR2 YFSETQ. This CDR3 comprises 15 residues. V lost 4 bases and J 3 bases, leaving 16 bases between the germline ends.

The chain joins TRBV2 to TRBJ1-2; D is undetermined. This CDR3 has 11 residues. Trimming cost V 0 bases and J 14 bases, with 10 bases left between them. Per the germline V gene, CDR1 is SNHLY and CDR2 is FYNNEI. CDR3 nucleotide sequence: TGTGCCAGCAGTGAAGCGCAACCGATAACCTTC. This codes for CASSEAQPITF.

The chain links TRBV11-3 to TRBJ2-2; 7 positions agree with TRBD1. The CDR3 length is 15 residues. Germline values: CDR1 SGHNT, CDR2 YENEEA. Trimming at V came to 1 base and at J to 2 bases, leaving 1 base not matched to a gene. CDR3 residues: CASSLGQGNTGELFF. The CDR3 nucleotides are TGTGCCAGCAGCTTAGGACAGGGTAACACCGGGGAGCTGTTTTTT.

The chain carries TRBV28 and TRBJ2-7; maybe TRBD1 (6 bases). The CDR3 length is 15 residues. V was shortened by 1 base and J by 5 bases, with 15 bases between the two germline ends. CDR1 MDHEN and CDR2 SYDVKM come from the germline V gene. The CDR3 spells CASSLLGQGPDEQYF. The CDR3 DNA reads as TGTGCCAGCAGTTTATTGGGGCAGGGGCCTGACGAGCAGTACTTC.

CDR3 nucleotide sequence: TGCGCCAGCAGCTTAGGTAGCGGGGTGTACAATGAGCAGTTCTTC. It is translated as CASSLGSGVYNEQFF. V gene TRBV5-1 combines with J gene TRBJ2-1, with 8 bases lining up with TRBD2. The V segment lost 2 bases and the J segment 4 bases; nucleotides outside the gene matches: 5. Per the germline V gene, CDR1 is SGHRS and CDR2 is YFSETQ. The CDR3 sequence is 15 residues long.

This clone showed up just a few times. The chain couples TRBV28 to TRBJ1-2, with D maybe TRBD1 (5 bases). This CDR3 has 12 amino acids. Germline V lookup: CDR1 MDHEN, CDR2 SYDVKM. Trimming shortened V by 4 bases and J by 7 bases, and 10 bases separated the two germline ends. CDR3 DNA: TGTGCCAGCAGTTGGGGCATAGGTGGCTACACCTTC. Translation gives CASSWGIGGYTF.

V gene TRBV5-1 combines with J gene TRBJ2-5; D possibly corresponds to TRBD2 (7 bases). The CDR3 consists of 13 residues. The germline V gene encodes CDR1 SGHRS and CDR2 YFSETQ. V was pared by 0 bases and J by 5 bases, with 8 bases between. The CDR3 DNA sequence: TGCGCCAGCAGCTTGGGCGGGGGCGAGACCCAGTACTTC. Residues: CASSLGGGETQYF.

The gene calls are TRBV14 and TRBJ2-5; 10 nucleotides align to TRBD2. V was clipped by 0 bases and J by 5 bases; unmatched bases: 6. Germline assignment: CDR1 SGHDN and CDR2 FVKESK. CDR3 length equals 16 residues. The CDR3 bases are TGTGCCAGCAGCCAAGAAAATCTAGCGGGAGCGGAGACCCAGTACTTC. Its translation: CASSQENLAGAETQYF.

J is TRBJ2-7 and V is TRBV11-2, with D possibly called TRBD1 or TRBD2 (5 bases each). The CDR3 contains 15 residues. V lost 1 base and J 5 bases, leaving 15 bases between the germline ends. CDR1 is SGHAT, CDR2 FQNNGV, per germline. The CDR3 region is CASSLGGTRGNEQYF. Written as DNA, the CDR3 is TGTGCCAGCAGCTTAGGAGGGACCCGCGGTAACGAGCAGTACTTC.

This clone was detected once. J is TRBJ1-1 and V is TRBV6-1; tentative D call: TRBD1 (6 bases). Trimming cost V 8 bases and J 0 bases, with 10 bases left between them. This CDR3 has 13 residues. Per germline, CDR1 MNHNS and CDR2 SASEGT. The DNA of the CDR3 is TGTGCCAGCCGGACAGACTTGAACACTGAAGCTTTCTTT. Its translation is CASRTDLNTEAFF.

This clone was seen a single time. The chain combines TRBV6-5 with TRBJ2-7; TRBD2 agrees at 8 bases. The CDR3 loop spans 14 amino acids. Germline CDR1 MNHEY, CDR2 SVGAGI. Trimming took 2 bases from V and 0 from J; bases not matched to a gene: 0. The CDR3 region has the DNA TGTGCCAGCAGTTACACTAGCGGCTCCTACGAGCAGTACTTC. This encodes CASSYTSGSYEQYF.

The chain recombines TRBV5-4 with TRBJ1-1; D is unresolved. Trimming pared 0 bases from V and 1 base from J, leaving 7 bases between. The CDR3 runs 14 residues. Germline CDR1 reads SGHNT; CDR2 reads YYREEE (reference sequence). The CDR3 nucleotides read TGTGCCAGCAGCTTGGGGCCAGAGAACACTGAAGCTTTCTTT. Encoded protein: CASSLGPENTEAFF.

Only a few counts were recorded for this clone. The CDR3 DNA reads as TGTGCCAGTACAAACCGCCCCACGCTAGGCAACGGGGAGCTGTTTTTT. This encodes CASTNRPTLGNGELFF. The V gene is TRBV19, the J gene TRBJ2-2; D is undetermined. Germline lookup yields CDR1 LNHDA and CDR2 SQIVND (reference sequence). The CDR3 totals 16 residues. The V and J ends lost 7 bases and 7 bases respectively, with 22 bases between them.